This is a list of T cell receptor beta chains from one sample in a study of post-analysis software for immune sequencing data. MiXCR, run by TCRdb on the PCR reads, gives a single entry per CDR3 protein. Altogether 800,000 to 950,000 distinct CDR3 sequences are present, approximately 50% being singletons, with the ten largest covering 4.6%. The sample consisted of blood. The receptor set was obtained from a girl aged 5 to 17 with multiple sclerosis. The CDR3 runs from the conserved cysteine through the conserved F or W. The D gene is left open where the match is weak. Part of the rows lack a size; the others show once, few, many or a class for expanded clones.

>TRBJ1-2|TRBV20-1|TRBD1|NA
CSPHSGTGLSNYGYTF
TGCAGTCCTCATAGCGGGACAGGGCTTTCTAACTATGGCTACACCTTC
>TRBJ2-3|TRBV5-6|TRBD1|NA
CASTQDRTGDPTDTQYF
TGTGCCAGCACCCAGGACCGGACAGGGGACCCAACAGATACGCAGTATTTT
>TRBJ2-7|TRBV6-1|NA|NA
CASSGGTGPYEQYF
TGTGCCAGCAGTGGGGGCACAGGCCCCTACGAGCAGTACTTC
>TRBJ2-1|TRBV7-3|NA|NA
CASSFSASSYNEQFF
TGTGCCAGCAGCTTTTCTGCGAGCTCCTACAATGAGCAGTTCTTC
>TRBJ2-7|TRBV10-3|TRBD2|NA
CAISEGLAGGGEQYF
TGTGCCATCAGTGAGGGACTAGCGGGAGGGGGCGAGCAGTACTTC
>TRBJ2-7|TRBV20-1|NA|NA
CSAKTGTGSYGQYF
TGCAGTGCCAAAACAGGGACCGGCTCCTACGGGCAGTACTTC
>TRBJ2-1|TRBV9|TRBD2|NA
CASGISGGEGDEQFF
TGTGCCAGCGGTATTAGCGGGGGTGAGGGGGATGAGCAGTTCTTC
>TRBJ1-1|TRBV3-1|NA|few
CASSQAHQGGKNTEAFF
TGTGCCAGCAGCCAAGCTCATCAGGGCGGGAAGAACACTGAAGCTTTCTTT
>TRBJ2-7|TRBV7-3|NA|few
CASSSSGWQKRDEQYF
TGTGCCAGCAGTTCATCCGGCTGGCAGAAACGGGACGAGCAGTACTTC
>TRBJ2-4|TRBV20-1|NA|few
CSARDSGPNIQYF
TGCAGTGCTAGAGATAGCGGCCCCAACATTCAGTACTTC
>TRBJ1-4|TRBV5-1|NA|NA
CASSSGTEEKLFF
TGCGCCAGCAGCTCCGGGACGGAGGAGAAACTGTTTTTT
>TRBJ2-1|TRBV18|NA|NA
CASSPPKGRPYNEQFF
TGTGCCAGCTCACCACCAAAAGGGAGACCCTACAATGAGCAGTTCTTC
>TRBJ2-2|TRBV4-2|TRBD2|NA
CASSLGSGIDNGELFF
TGTGCCAGCAGCCTCGGTAGCGGGATTGACAACGGGGAGCTGTTTTTT
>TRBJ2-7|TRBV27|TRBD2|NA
CASRTTAGDEQYF
TGTGCCAGCAGGACGACGGCGGGAGACGAGCAGTACTTC